Listed here are 2 T cell receptor beta chains from one sample, sequenced in a study of T-cell reconstitution after alpha-beta-depleted transplantation in children. Unique molecular identifiers were incorporated during preparation of the TCRbeta library. TCRdb ran MiXCR on the PCR reads and lists one entry per CDR3 protein. This table holds some 240,000 distinct CDR3 sequences, 7.5% to 10% found once. Here the sequenced sample was PBMCs from the stem cell graft donor, taken from the stem cell graft. Receptors originate from a human donor who donated a stem cell graft to a child with SCID.

This clonotype was picked up many times. The V and J genes are TRBV7-8 and TRBJ1-4; a possible D gene is TRBD1 (6 bases). The CDR3 loop spans 17 amino acids. V dropped 5 bases and J dropped 5 bases, with 21 bases sitting between them. Germline V CDR1 and CDR2: SGHVS, FQNEAQ. CDR3 in DNA: TGTGCCAGCAGCCCGCGAGACGGGGGCGGGGGAAATGAAAAACTGTTTTTT. This sequence encodes CASSPRDGGGGNEKLFF.

This clonotype was recorded at least ten times. The V gene is TRBV3-1, the J gene TRBJ2-6, with D uncertain. V gave up 4 bases and J gave up 4 bases, with 5 bases separating them. This CDR3 region has 13 residues. CDR1 is LGHDT, CDR2 YNNKEL, per germline (reference sequence). CDR3 loop: CASSPVGANVLTF. In DNA form, the CDR3 reads TGTGCCAGCAGCCCCGTAGGGGCCAACGTCCTGACTTTC.